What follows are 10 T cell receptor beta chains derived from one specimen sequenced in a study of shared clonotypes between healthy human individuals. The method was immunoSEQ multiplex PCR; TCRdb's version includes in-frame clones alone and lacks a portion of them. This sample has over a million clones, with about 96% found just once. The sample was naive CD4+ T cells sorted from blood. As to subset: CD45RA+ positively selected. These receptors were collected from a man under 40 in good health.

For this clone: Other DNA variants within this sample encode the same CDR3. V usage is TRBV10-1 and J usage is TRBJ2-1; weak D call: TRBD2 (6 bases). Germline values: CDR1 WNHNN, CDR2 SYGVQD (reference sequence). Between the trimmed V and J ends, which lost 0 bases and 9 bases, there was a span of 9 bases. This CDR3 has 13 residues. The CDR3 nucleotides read TGCGCCAGCAGTGAGTCTCGGGGAGGTGAGCAGTTCTTC. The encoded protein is CASSESRGGEQFF.

CDR3 in amino acids: CASSSLPSNEKLFF. As DNA, the CDR3 is TGTGCCAGCAGCTCCCTTCCGTCTAATGAAAAACTGTTTTTT. The gene calls are TRBV7-9 and TRBJ1-4, with D unresolved. This CDR3 is 14 amino acids long. Trimming shortened V by 4 bases and J by 3 bases, and 9 bases separated the two germline ends. Germline CDR1 SEHNR, CDR2 FQNEAQ (reference sequence).

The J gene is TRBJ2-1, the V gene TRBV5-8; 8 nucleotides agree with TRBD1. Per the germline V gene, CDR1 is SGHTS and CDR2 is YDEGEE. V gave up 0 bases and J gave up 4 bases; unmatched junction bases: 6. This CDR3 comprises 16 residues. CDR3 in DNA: TGTGCCAGCAGCTTGGCCGGGGGACAGGAATACAATGAGCAGTTCTTC. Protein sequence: CASSLAGGQEYNEQFF.

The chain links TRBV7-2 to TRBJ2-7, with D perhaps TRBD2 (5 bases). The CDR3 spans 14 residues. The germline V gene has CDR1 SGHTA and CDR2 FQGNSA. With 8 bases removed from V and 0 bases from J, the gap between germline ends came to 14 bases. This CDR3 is CASRSDSASYEQYF. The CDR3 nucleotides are TGTGCCAGCCGAAGCGATAGCGCCTCCTACGAGCAGTACTTC.

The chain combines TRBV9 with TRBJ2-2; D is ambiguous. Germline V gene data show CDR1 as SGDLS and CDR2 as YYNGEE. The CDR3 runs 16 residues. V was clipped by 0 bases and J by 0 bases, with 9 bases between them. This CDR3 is CASSVVGNANTGELFF. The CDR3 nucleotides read TGTGCCAGCAGCGTAGTTGGTAACGCGAACACCGGGGAGCTGTTTTTT.

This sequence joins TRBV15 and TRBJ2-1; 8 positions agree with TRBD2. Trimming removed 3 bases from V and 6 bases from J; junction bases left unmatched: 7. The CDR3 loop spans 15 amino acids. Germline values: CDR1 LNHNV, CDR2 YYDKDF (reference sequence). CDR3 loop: CATSRGGLGRNEQFF. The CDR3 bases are TGTGCCACCAGCAGGGGGGGACTAGGACGCAATGAGCAGTTCTTC.

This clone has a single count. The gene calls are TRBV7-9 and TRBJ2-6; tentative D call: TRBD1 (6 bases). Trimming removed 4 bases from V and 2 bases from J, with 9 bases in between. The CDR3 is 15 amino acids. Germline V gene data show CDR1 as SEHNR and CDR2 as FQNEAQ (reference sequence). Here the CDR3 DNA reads TGTGCCAGCAGCTCGGGACAAACTGGGGCCAACGTCCTGACTTTC. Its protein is CASSSGQTGANVLTF.

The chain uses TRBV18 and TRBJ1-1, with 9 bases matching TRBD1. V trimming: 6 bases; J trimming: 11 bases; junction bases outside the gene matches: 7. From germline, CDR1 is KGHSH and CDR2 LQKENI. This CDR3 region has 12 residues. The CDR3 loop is CASSSGTGWAFF. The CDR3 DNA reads TGTGCCAGCTCTTCCGGGACAGGGTGGGCTTTCTTT.

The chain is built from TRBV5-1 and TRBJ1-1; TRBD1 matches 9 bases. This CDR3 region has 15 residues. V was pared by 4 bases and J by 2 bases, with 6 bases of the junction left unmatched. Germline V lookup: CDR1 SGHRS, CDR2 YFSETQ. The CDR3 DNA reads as TGCGCCAGCAGCCGGGACAGGGCCTCAAACACTGAAGCTTTCTTT. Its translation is CASSRDRASNTEAFF.

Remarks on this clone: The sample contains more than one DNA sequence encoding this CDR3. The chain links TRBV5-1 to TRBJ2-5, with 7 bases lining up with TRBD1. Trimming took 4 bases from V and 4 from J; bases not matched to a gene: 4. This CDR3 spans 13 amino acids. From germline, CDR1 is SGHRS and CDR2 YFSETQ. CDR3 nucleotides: TGCGCCAGCAGCCCCTACAGGGGAGAGACCCAGTACTTC. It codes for CASSPYRGETQYF.